The 12 T cell receptor beta chains below all came from one sample that was sequenced in a study of chronic HIV infection and antiretroviral therapy. TCRdb itself ran the 5' RACE reads through MiXCR, one entry per CDR3 protein. The sample contains around 31,000 distinct CDR3 sequences, around 8.6% of which appear only once. The sequenced sample was peripheral blood. The receptors were gathered from an adult who had HIV and had not received antiretroviral therapy, or was an uninfected healthy control (not recorded which).

The chain couples TRBV20-1 to TRBJ1-3; D gene uncertain. Deletions cut 3 bases from V and 0 bases from J, with 18 bases between. The germline V gene has CDR1 DFQATT and CDR2 SNEGSKA (reference sequence). This CDR3 has 17 residues. The CDR3 protein is CSASKGWQARSGNTIYF. The CDR3 DNA is TGCAGTGCTAGTAAGGGTTGGCAGGCTCGCTCTGGAAACACCATATATTTT.

This clonotype was picked up a small number of times. CDR3 in DNA: TGTGCCAGCAGGCCGGGACTAGCGGGGAATGAGCAGTTCTTC. Translation: CASRPGLAGNEQFF. J is TRBJ2-1 and V is TRBV6-2 or TRBV6-3; TRBD2 matches 13 bases. The length of the CDR3 is 14 residues. V shed 6 bases, J shed 7 bases, and the junction held 3 bases outside the gene matches. Germline values: CDR1 MNHEY, CDR2 SVGEGT.

This clonotype was counted ten times or more. The J gene is TRBJ1-4, the V gene TRBV6-5, with D maybe TRBD1 (5 bases). V was pared by 6 bases and J by 3 bases, with 17 bases between. The germline gives CDR1 MNHEY, CDR2 SVGAGI. This CDR3 has 16 residues. CDR3 sequence reads: CASRSRWGGSNEKLFF. CDR3 sequence (DNA): TGTGCCAGCAGGTCCCGCTGGGGGGGGTCTAATGAAAAACTGTTTTTT.

This chain links TRBV14 with TRBJ1-1, with TRBD1 identical over 7 bases. CDR1 is SGHDN and CDR2 is FVKESK in the germline V gene. The CDR3 is 24 amino acids. With V trimmed by 1 base and J by 2 bases, 31 bases remained unmatched. The CDR3 loop is CASSQGPFADDREVTRDINTEAFF. DNA for the CDR3: TGTGCCAGCAGCCAAGGGCCATTCGCAGATGACAGGGAAGTTACCAGAGATATTAACACTGAAGCTTTCTTT. The whole variable domain, filled in from reference TRBV14 and TRBJ1-1, reads EAGVTQFPSHSVIEKGQTVTLRCDPISGHDNLYWYRRVMGKEIKFLLHFVKESKQDESGMPNNRFLAERTGGTYSTLKVQPAELEDSGVYFCASSQGPFADDREVTRDINTEAFFGQGTRLTVV.

This clonotype was picked up many times. This sequence joins TRBV29-1 and TRBJ2-1, with 15 positions matching TRBD2. The junction had 2 bases not matched to a gene; V was cut back by 3 bases and J by 2 bases. CDR1 SQVTM and CDR2 ANQGSEA come from the germline V gene. The CDR3 runs 16 residues. The chain's CDR3 is CSVEGTSGGPYNEQFF. The CDR3 coding sequence is TGCAGCGTTGAGGGGACTAGCGGGGGGCCCTACAATGAGCAGTTCTTC.

In its sample, this clonotype was seen a few times. The chain employs TRBV9 and TRBJ1-1, with D possibly TRBD1 on 5 matching bases. Deletions cut 4 bases from V and 0 bases from J, with 13 bases between. The CDR3 loop spans 15 amino acids. CDR1 and CDR2 from the germline V gene are SGDLS and YYNGEE. The chain's CDR3 is CASSSKTDMNTEAFF. CDR3 DNA sequence: TGTGCCAGCAGCTCAAAGACAGACATGAACACTGAAGCTTTCTTT.

In this sample, this clonotype turned up many times. CDR3 sequence: CASSSGTSTDTQYF. CDR3 nucleotides: TGCGCCAGTTCTAGCGGAACTAGCACAGATACGCAGTATTTT. The V and J genes are TRBV5-1 and TRBJ2-3; 7 nucleotides line up with TRBD2. Trimming at V came to 8 bases and at J to 0 bases, leaving 6 bases not matched to a gene. In germline, CDR1 is SGHRS, CDR2 YFSETQ. The length of the CDR3 is 14 residues. Full variable domain (rest looked up from reference TRBV5-1 and TRBJ2-3): KAGVTQTPRYLIKTRGQQVTLSCSPISGHRSVSWYQQTPGQGLQFLFEYFSETQRNKGNFPGRFSGRQFSNSRSEMNVSTLELGDSALYLCASSSGTSTDTQYFGPGTRLTVL.

This clonotype came up a few times. The chain joins TRBV6-6 to TRBJ2-7, with D possibly being TRBD1 or TRBD2 (5 bases each). Trimming shortened V by 6 bases and J by 6 bases, and 12 bases separated the two germline ends. The CDR3 totals 12 residues. Germline CDR1 is MNHNY and CDR2 is SVGAGI (reference sequence). The CDR3 coding sequence is TGTGCCAGCAGGGCGGACGGGACCGAGCAGTACTTC. Protein product: CASRADGTEQYF.

This clonotype was counted only a few times. The chain is built from TRBV10-3 and TRBJ2-3, with 10 bases matching TRBD2. The CDR3 has 13 amino acids. After removal of 11 bases from V and 1 base from J, the junction contained 3 bases not matched to a gene. CDR1 and CDR2 from the germline V gene are ENHRY and SYGVKD. CDR3 nucleotide sequence: TGTGCCTCCGGGACTAGCGGCACAGATACGCAGTATTTT. This sequence encodes CASGTSGTDTQYF.

This clonotype was seen only a few times. The genes are TRBV7-2 and TRBJ1-3; D is undetermined. V shed 5 bases and J shed 4 bases, with 9 bases lying between them. Per the germline V gene, CDR1 is SGHTA and CDR2 is FQGNSA. The CDR3 is 13 amino acids. The CDR3 bases are TGTGCCAGCAGCCCCGACCAGGGAAACACCATATATTTT. Amino acids: CASSPDQGNTIYF.

A remark on this clonotype: Since a much larger clone is just one base distant, this may be a read error. The rearrangement links TRBV6-2 or TRBV6-3 to TRBJ1-2; possibly TRBD1 for D (5 bases). The CDR3 is 11 amino acids. Germline CDR1 and CDR2: MNHEY and SVGEGT. V was pared by 4 bases and J by 12 bases, with 12 bases between. CDR3 sequence reads: CASSSEWGDTF. The CDR3 nucleotides read TGTGCCAGCAGTTCTGAGTGGGGCGACACCTTC.

This clonotype was observed a handful of times. The chain employs TRBV4-1 and TRBJ1-5; D not certain. Trimming removed 2 bases from V and 0 bases from J, with 5 bases in between. The germline V gene has CDR1 MGHRA and CDR2 YSYEKL. This CDR3 comprises 14 residues. For the CDR3, the DNA is TGCGCCAGCAGCCAAATCGGTAGCAATCAGCCCCAGCATTTT. This sequence encodes CASSQIGSNQPQHF.